This T cell receptor (beta chain) appears in the sequencing data of a study of T cell responses to AZD1222 COVID-19 vaccine. Comment on this clone: Antigen: not known.

Study-wide results and caveats: Within unmutated variant regions lay the reported targets of nearly half of spike-specific TCRs. Recipients of two AZD1222 doses showed rising Spike-specific TCR breadth and depth. Donors were chiefly white British, with a greater number of females, and clonal diversity was perhaps underestimated.

The germline V gene encodes CDR1 LGHNT and CDR2 FRNRAP. CDR3 size: 11 residues. The V end was cut by 2 bases, the J end by 3 bases, with 1 base between. TCRdb keeps only in-frame clones here, not all; method: immunoSEQ multiplex PCR. The sample lists 140,000 to 150,000 clones; about nine tenths were seen once. This TCR derives from an adult who received the AZD1222 COVID-19 vaccine. The input for sequencing was peripheral blood, taken 28 days after the second AZD1222 dose. The chain is built from TRBV12-5 and TRBJ1-1; D unresolved. The CDR3 here is CASGLYTEAFF. In DNA form, the CDR3 reads TGTGCTAGTGGTTTGTACACTGAAGCTTTCTTT.